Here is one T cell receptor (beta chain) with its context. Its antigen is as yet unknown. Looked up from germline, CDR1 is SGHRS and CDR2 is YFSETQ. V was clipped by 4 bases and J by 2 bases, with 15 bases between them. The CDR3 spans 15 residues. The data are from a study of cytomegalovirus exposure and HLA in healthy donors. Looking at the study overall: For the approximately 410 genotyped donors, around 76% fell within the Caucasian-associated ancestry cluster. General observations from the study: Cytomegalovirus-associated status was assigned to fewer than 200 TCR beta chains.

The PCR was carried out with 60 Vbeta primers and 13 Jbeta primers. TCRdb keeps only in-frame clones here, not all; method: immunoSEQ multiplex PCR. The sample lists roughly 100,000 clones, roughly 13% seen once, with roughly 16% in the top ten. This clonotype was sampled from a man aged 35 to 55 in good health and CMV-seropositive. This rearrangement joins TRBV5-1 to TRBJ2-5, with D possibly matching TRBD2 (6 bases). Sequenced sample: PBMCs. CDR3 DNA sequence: TGCGCCAGCAGCCCCCGGGGTAGCGGACAAGAGACCCAGTACTTC. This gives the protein CASSPRGSGQETQYF.